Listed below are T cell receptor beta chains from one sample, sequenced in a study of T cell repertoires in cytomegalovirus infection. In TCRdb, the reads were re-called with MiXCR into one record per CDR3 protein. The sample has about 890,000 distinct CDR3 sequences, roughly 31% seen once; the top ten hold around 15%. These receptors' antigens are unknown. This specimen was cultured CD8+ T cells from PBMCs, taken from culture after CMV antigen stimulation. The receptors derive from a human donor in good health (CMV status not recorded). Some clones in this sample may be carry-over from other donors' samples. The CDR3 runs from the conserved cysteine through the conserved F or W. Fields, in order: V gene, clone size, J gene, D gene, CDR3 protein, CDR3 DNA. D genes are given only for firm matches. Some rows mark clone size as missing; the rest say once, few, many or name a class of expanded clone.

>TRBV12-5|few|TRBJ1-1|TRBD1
CASGLATGPNTEAFF
TGTGCTAGTGGTTTGGCGACAGGGCCGAACACTGAAGCTTTCTTT
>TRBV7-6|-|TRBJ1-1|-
CASSTTMFIFEAFF
TGTGCCAGCAGCACCACCATGTTCATCTTTGAAGCTTTCTTT
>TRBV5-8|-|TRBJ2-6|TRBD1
CASSPRDRGIFGANVLTF
TGTGCCAGCAGCCCGCGGGACAGGGGAATTTTTGGGGCCAACGTCCTGACTTTC
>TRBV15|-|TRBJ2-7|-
CATSRRDGDYEQYF
TGTGCCACCAGCAGACGGGACGGCGACTACGAGCAGTACTTC
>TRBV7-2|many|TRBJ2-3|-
CASSLEGQRAYTQYF
TGTGCCAGCAGCTTAGAGGGCCAGCGGGCCTACACGCAGTATTTT
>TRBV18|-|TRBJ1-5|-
CASSPGHPAVQPQHF
TGTGCCAGCTCACCGGGACACCCGGCGGTTCAGCCCCAGCATTTT
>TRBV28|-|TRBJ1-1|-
CASHRAPEAFF
TGTGCCAGCCACAGGGCCCCTGAAGCTTTCTTT
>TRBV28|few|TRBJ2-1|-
CASSFTLQSSYNEQFF
TGTGCCAGCAGTTTTACCCTCCAGAGCTCCTACAATGAGCAGTTCTTC
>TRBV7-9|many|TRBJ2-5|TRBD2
CASRPHRGAGGVQETQYF
TGTGCCAGCAGACCACATCGTGGAGCGGGGGGAGTCCAAGAGACCCAGTACTTC
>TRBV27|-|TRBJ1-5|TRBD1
CASSLTGGHYSNQPQHF
TGTGCCAGCAGTTTGACAGGGGGCCATTATAGCAATCAGCCCCAGCATTTT
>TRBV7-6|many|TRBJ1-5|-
CASSLDINQPQHF
TGTGCCAGCAGCTTAGACATCAATCAGCCCCAGCATTTT
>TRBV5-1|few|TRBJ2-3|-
CASSFQGLDTDTQYF
TGCGCCAGCAGCTTCCAGGGGCTGGACACAGATACGCAGTATTTT
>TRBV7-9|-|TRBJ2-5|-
CASSSTGLLPLETQYF
TGTGCCAGCAGCTCAACAGGTCTCCTACCCTTAGAGACCCAGTACTTC
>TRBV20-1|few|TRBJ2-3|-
CSAYGGEGYF
TGCAGTGCTTATGGGGGTGAGGGGTATTTT
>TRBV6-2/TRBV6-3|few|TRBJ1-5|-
CASSSWLNRDPSNQPQHF
TGTGCCAGCAGTTCCTGGCTTAACCGGGATCCTAGCAATCAGCCCCAGCATTTT
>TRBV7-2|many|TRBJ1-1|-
CASSFGTLLGTEAFF
TGTGCCAGCAGCTTCGGGACTTTGCTGGGCACTGAAGCTTTCTTT
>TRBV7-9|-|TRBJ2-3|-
CASSLDRGDTQYF
TGTGCCAGCAGCTTAGATCGGGGGGATACGCAGTATTTT
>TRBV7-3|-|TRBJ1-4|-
CASSVHRDEKLFF
TGTGCCAGCAGCGTTCACAGGGACGAAAAACTGTTTTTT